These 20 T cell receptor beta chains originate from one sample sequenced in a study of blood T cell repertoires in COVID-19. The assay was immunoSEQ multiplex PCR, and TCRdb's table has in-frame clones only and misses some. The sample has about 250,000 clones; almost 85% are singletons. The source material was peripheral blood. Receptor source: a man in his fifties with acute or convalescent COVID-19.

This chain links TRBV19 with TRBJ1-5, with D maybe TRBD1 (5 bases). From germline, CDR1 is LNHDA and CDR2 SQIVND (reference sequence). This CDR3 region has 16 residues. V was clipped by 5 bases and J by 0 bases, with 14 bases between them. CDR3 protein: CASSALGGNSNQPQHF. Here the CDR3 DNA reads TGTGCCAGTAGTGCCTTGGGGGGGAATAGCAATCAGCCCCAGCATTTT.

V is TRBV24-1 and J is TRBJ2-5; possibly TRBD2 for D (5 bases). The length of the CDR3 is 13 residues. Trimming cost V 9 bases and J 1 base, with 11 bases left between them. Germline V lookup: CDR1 KGHDR, CDR2 SFDVKD. The CDR3 sequence is CATAASGQETQYF. In DNA, the CDR3 is TGTGCCACCGCCGCAAGCGGCCAAGAGACCCAGTACTTC.

This chain links TRBV5-8 with TRBJ1-3; tentative D call: TRBD1 (6 bases). Germline values: CDR1 SGHTS, CDR2 YDEGEE. Trimming pared 2 bases from V and 0 bases from J, leaving 12 bases between. This CDR3 is 16 amino acids long. The CDR3 protein is CASSFGTQSSGNTIYF. DNA for the CDR3: TGTGCCAGCAGCTTTGGGACACAGAGCTCTGGAAACACCATATATTTT.

This rearrangement joins TRBV9 to TRBJ2-1; weak D call: TRBD2 (6 bases). The germline CDR1 and CDR2 sequences are SGDLS and YYNGEE. V was cut by 4 bases and J by 4 bases, with 15 bases left in between. The CDR3 loop spans 15 amino acids. This CDR3 is CASSSPGTLYNEQFF. In DNA, the CDR3 is TGTGCCAGCAGCTCACCCGGGACTCTATACAATGAGCAGTTCTTC.

The J gene is TRBJ2-7, the V gene TRBV7-2; a weak D match, TRBD2 (6 bases). Per germline, CDR1 SGHTA and CDR2 FQGNSA. The ends were cut back, 2 bases at V and 7 bases at J, with 12 bases in the middle. There are 13 residues in the CDR3. CDR3: CASSLIGGGEQYF. CDR3 sequence (DNA): TGTGCCAGCAGCTTAATCGGGGGTGGGGAGCAGTACTTC.

This clone was picked up a small number of times. This chain uses TRBV18 with TRBJ2-1, with 9 bases that match TRBD2. This CDR3 comprises 15 residues. From germline, CDR1 is KGHSH and CDR2 LQKENI. V gave up 1 base and J gave up 7 bases; unmatched junction bases: 5. The CDR3 DNA follows: TGTGCCAGCTCACCACTGGCGGGAGGGCGAAATGAGCAGTTCTTC. It translates to CASSPLAGGRNEQFF.

The rearrangement uses TRBV19 and TRBJ2-2; D might be TRBD2 (5 bases). There are 13 residues in the CDR3. Between the trimmed V and J ends, which lost 3 bases and 8 bases, there was a span of 10 bases. Germline CDR1 LNHDA, CDR2 SQIVND (reference sequence). This CDR3 is CASSIRAAGELFF. CDR3 coding DNA: TGTGCCAGTAGTATTAGAGCGGCAGGGGAGCTGTTTTTT. The full variable domain, rest sourced from reference TRBV19 and TRBJ2-2, is DGGITQSPKYLFRKEGQNVTLSCEQNLNHDAMYWYRQDPGQGLRLIYYSQIVNDFQKGDIAEGYSVSREKKESFPLTVTSAQKNPTAFYLCASSIRAAGELFFGEGSRLTVL.

The V call is TRBV20-1, the J call TRBJ2-1; D not certain. The V gene's germline CDR1 is DFQATT and CDR2 SNEGSKA (reference sequence). The length of the CDR3 is 11 residues. Trimming took off 6 bases at V and 5 bases at J, with 8 bases between the two ends. CDR3 nucleotide sequence: TGCAGTGCGCCCCGGGACAATGAGCAGTTCTTC. It encodes CSAPRDNEQFF.

This sequence joins TRBV30 and TRBJ2-1; maybe TRBD1 (6 bases). V lost 0 bases and J 4 bases, leaving 7 bases between the germline ends. CDR3 length: 13 residues. Germline V lookup: CDR1 GTSNPN, CDR2 SVGIG (reference sequence). CDR3 sequence (DNA): TGTGCCTGGAGTGTACAGGGTTACAATGAGCAGTTCTTC. Its protein is CAWSVQGYNEQFF.

J is TRBJ2-7 and V is TRBV18; TRBD1 matches at 9 bases. This CDR3 has 13 amino acids. With 4 bases clipped from V and 6 bases from J, the junction kept 4 bases outside the gene matches. Germline CDR1 and CDR2: KGHSH and LQKENI. CDR3 region: CASSRGTGTEQYF. The CDR3 DNA reads as TGTGCCAGCTCACGCGGGACAGGGACCGAGCAGTACTTC.

J is TRBJ2-7 and V is TRBV28; D is possibly TRBD1 (6 bases). Deletions cut 5 bases from V and 3 bases from J, with 11 bases between. CDR3 length equals 13 residues. Germline values: CDR1 MDHEN, CDR2 SYDVKM. Here the CDR3 reads CASSPRQVYEQYF. CDR3 sequence (DNA): TGTGCCAGCAGTCCCCGACAGGTCTACGAGCAGTACTTC.

V is TRBV30 and J is TRBJ1-1; tentatively, D is TRBD1 (5 bases). There are 14 residues in the CDR3. Trimming took 0 bases from V and 1 from J, leaving 9 bases between them. The V gene's germline CDR1 is GTSNPN and CDR2 SVGIG (reference sequence). For the CDR3, the DNA is TGTGCCTGGAGTGTATATAGGGGGAACACTGAAGCTTTCTTT. It translates to CAWSVYRGNTEAFF. Variable domain in full (rest from reference TRBV30 and TRBJ1-1): SQTIHQWPATLVQPVGSPLSLECTVEGTSNPNLYWYRQAAGRGLQLLFYSVGIGQISSEVPQNLSASRPQDRQFILSSKKLLLSDSGFYLCAWSVYRGNTEAFFGQGTRLTVV.

This chain joins TRBV28 and TRBJ1-2, with TRBD1 identical over 9 bases. V lost 5 bases to trimming and J lost 8 bases; unmatched junction nucleotides: 6. Germline loops: CDR1 MDHEN, CDR2 SYDVKM. CDR3 length: 13 residues. DNA for the CDR3: TGTGCCAGCAGTAGAAGGGGACAGGGCGGCTACACCTTC. It encodes CASSRRGQGGYTF.

This sequence joins TRBV7-8 and TRBJ1-1; D unresolved. This CDR3 region has 13 residues. Germline V gene sequence: CDR1 SGHVS, CDR2 FQNEAQ. Trimming cost V 2 bases and J 2 bases, with 6 bases left between them. The CDR3: CASSLQVNTEAFF. The CDR3 nucleotides read TGTGCCAGCAGCTTACAGGTTAACACTGAAGCTTTCTTT.

This clone was seen more than once but under ten times. This chain connects TRBV7-6 to TRBJ1-1; 11 nucleotides line up with TRBD1. CDR3 size: 15 residues. V shed 5 bases, J shed 3 bases, and the junction held 5 bases outside the gene matches. Germline V gene sequence: CDR1 SGHVS, CDR2 FNYEAQ. The CDR3 region has the DNA TGTGCCAGCAGCCCGGACAGGGGGCGCGACACTGAAGCTTTCTTT. This translates into CASSPDRGRDTEAFF.

The rearrangement joins TRBV21-1 to TRBJ1-1; the table's D call, TRBD1, has no DNA check behind it. TRBV21-1 is a pseudogene locus. This CDR3 has 15 residues. The CDR3 protein is CASSKIPGPNTEAFF. The CDR3 region has the DNA TGTGCCAGCAGCAAAATCCCAGGTCCGAACACTGAAGCTTTCTTT.

Notes on this clone: The sample carries other DNA sequences with the same CDR3. V usage is TRBV18 and J usage is TRBJ2-2; 8 bases are a match to TRBD1. This CDR3 is 15 amino acids long. Germline-derived CDR1 and CDR2 are KGHSH and LQKENI. Trimming cost V 3 bases and J 4 bases; bases outside gene matches: 4. The CDR3 loop reads CASSPPGQATGELFF. In DNA, the CDR3 is TGTGCCAGCTCACCCCCGGGACAGGCCACCGGGGAGCTGTTTTTT. Full variable domain (outside the CDR3, taken from reference TRBV18 and TRBJ2-2): NAGVMQNPRHLVRRRGQEARLRCSPMKGHSHVYWYRQLPEEGLKFMVYLQKENIIDESGMPKERFSAEFPKEGPSILRIQQVVRGDSAAYFCASSPPGQATGELFFGEGSRLTVL.

This clone was counted once. This chain connects TRBV5-8 to TRBJ2-2; 11 nucleotides match TRBD2. CDR3 length: 15 amino acids. Trimming cost V 5 bases and J 5 bases; bases outside gene matches: 5. Germline-derived CDR1 and CDR2 are SGHTS and YDEGEE. DNA for the CDR3: TGTGCCAGCAGGCCTAGCGGGAGGCGAACCGGGGAGCTGTTTTTT. Protein: CASRPSGRRTGELFF. Based on the CDR3 plus reference TRBV5-8 and TRBJ2-2, the full variable domain is EAGVTQSPTHLIKTRGQQATLRCSPISGHTSVYWYQQALGLGLQFLLWYDEGEERNRGNFPPRFSGRQFPNYSSELNVNALELEDSALYLCASRPSGRRTGELFFGEGSRLTVL.

This clone was seen only once. CDR3 region: CASSPGPNQPQHF. CDR3 nucleotide sequence: TGTGCCAGCAGTCCAGGGCCAAATCAGCCCCAGCATTTT. This chain joins TRBV12-3 or TRBV12-4 and TRBJ1-5; a possible D gene is TRBD1 (5 bases). Between the trimmed V and J ends, which lost 5 bases and 4 bases, there was a span of 9 bases. This CDR3 comprises 13 residues.

For the CDR3, the DNA is TGCGCCAGCAGCGAGGGGAGGGCTGGAAACACCATATATTTT. This gives the protein CASSEGRAGNTIYF. The chain uses TRBV5-1 and TRBJ1-3, with a weak D call TRBD1 (5 bases). The CDR3 is 14 residues long. V lost 4 bases and J 2 bases, leaving 10 bases between the germline ends. Per the germline V gene, CDR1 is SGHRS and CDR2 is YFSETQ.